A selection of T cell receptor beta chains follows, all from one sample in a study of cytomegalovirus exposure and HLA in healthy donors. Sequencing was performed with immunoSEQ multiplex PCR; in TCRdb, only in-frame clones are kept and a portion is missing. The table lists roughly 40,000 clones. The sequencing input was PBMCs. The receptor source for this set is a man aged 40-49 years in good health and CMV-seropositive. Each CDR3 is given with its conserved first and last residue. D genes are given only for firm matches.

DNA: TGCAGCGTCGGGACTAGCGGGAGCCATGAGCAGTTCTTC
CDR3: CSVGTSGSHEQFF
V: TRBV29-1
D: TRBD2
J: TRBJ2-1

DNA: TGTGCCACCAGCAGAGGGACAGGGGGCAGGAGTACTGAAGCTTTCTTT
CDR3: CATSRGTGGRSTEAFF
V: TRBV15
D: TRBD1
J: TRBJ1-1

DNA: TGTGCCAGCAGCTTGGCCCCCGGGACAGGGGGCCTAGACACAGATACGCAGTATTTT
CDR3: CASSLAPGTGGLDTDTQYF
V: TRBV7-2
D: TRBD1
J: TRBJ2-3

DNA: TGTGCCTGGAGCGTAGGACTAGCGGGAGTTGAGCAGTTCTTC
CDR3: CAWSVGLAGVEQFF
V: TRBV30
D: TRBD2
J: TRBJ2-1

DNA: TGTGCCTGGAGGCGCTCCTTCGCTGGCTACACCTTC
CDR3: CAWRRSFAGYTF
V: TRBV30
D: .
J: TRBJ1-2

DNA: TGTGCCAGCAGCAAAACTGGGACAGCCTATGGCTACACCTTC
CDR3: CASSKTGTAYGYTF
V: TRBV7-3
D: TRBD1
J: TRBJ1-2

DNA: TGTGCCAGCAGCGCGATCGGGGAAAAACTGTTTTTT
CDR3: CASSAIGEKLFF
V: TRBV6-1
D: .
J: TRBJ1-4

DNA: TGCAGCGTCCAACAACCTTCAGACTACGAGCAGTACTTC
CDR3: CSVQQPSDYEQYF
V: TRBV29-1
D: .
J: TRBJ2-7

DNA: TGTGCCAGCAGCCCGGGACAAGTCTCTGGGGCCAACGTCCCGACTTTC
CDR3: CASSPGQVSGANVPTF
V: TRBV7-2
D: .
J: TRBJ2-6

DNA: TGTGCCAGCAGCCTCAGGGCGAGAGCGGGTGCGTGGGAGACCCAGTACTTC
CDR3: CASSLRARAGAWETQYF
V: TRBV5-4
D: .
J: TRBJ2-5

DNA: TGTGCCAGCAGCGCGGGACTAGTAAAGGCCTACAATGAGCAGTTCTTC
CDR3: CASSAGLVKAYNEQFF
V: TRBV9
D: TRBD2
J: TRBJ2-1